What follows are 23 T cell receptor beta chains derived from one specimen sequenced in a study of blood T cell repertoires in COVID-19. Produced via immunoSEQ multiplex PCR; TCRdb's table is partial and in-frame only. The sample has tens of thousands of clones, 85% to 90% seen once. The sample taken for sequencing was peripheral blood. Receptors were obtained from a woman aged 70-85 years with acute or convalescent COVID-19.

The J gene is TRBJ1-4, the V gene TRBV5-1; 9 positions match TRBD1. This CDR3 contains 15 residues. Germline V lookup: CDR1 SGHRS, CDR2 YFSETQ. Losses at the gene ends were 0 bases for V and 7 bases for J; bases not matched to a gene: 4. The CDR3 protein is CASSLGDRAGEKLFF. CDR3 nucleotide sequence: TGCGCCAGCAGCTTGGGGGACAGGGCGGGTGAAAAACTGTTTTTT.

Only one count was recorded for this clone. The junction and the germline gene differ at one end; a read error may be behind it. The chain carries TRBV5-4 and TRBJ2-3, with a tentative D call TRBD2 (6 bases). The V gene's germline CDR1 is SGHNT and CDR2 YYREEE (reference sequence). The CDR3 is made up of 12 amino acids. CDR3 sequence reads: CASSLQEGPTDF. The CDR3 region has the DNA TGTGCCAGCAGCTTGCAGGAGGGGCCGACTGATTTT.

V and J are TRBV5-4 and TRBJ2-7; 7 nucleotides match TRBD1. V trimming: 4 bases; J trimming: 0 bases; junction bases outside the gene matches: 7. The CDR3 has 15 residues. The germline V gene encodes CDR1 SGHNT and CDR2 YYREEE (reference sequence). CDR3 protein: CASSGWTGLSYEQYF. DNA for the CDR3: TGTGCCAGCAGCGGTTGGACAGGACTCTCCTACGAGCAGTACTTC.

This clone was detected only a few times. The rearrangement uses TRBV19 and TRBJ1-5, with TRBD1 matching 9 bases. With V trimmed by 8 bases and J by 2 bases, 10 bases remained unmatched. The germline CDR1 and CDR2 sequences are LNHDA and SQIVND (reference sequence). The CDR3 has 16 residues. CDR3 in amino acids: CASRTGAKAGNQPQHF. The CDR3 coding sequence is TGTGCCAGTCGGACAGGGGCAAAGGCGGGCAATCAGCCCCAGCATTTT. The whole variable domain, remainder taken from reference TRBV19 and TRBJ1-5, is DGGITQSPKYLFRKEGQNVTLSCEQNLNHDAMYWYRQDPGQGLRLIYYSQIVNDFQKGDIAEGYSVSREKKESFPLTVTSAQKNPTAFYLCASRTGAKAGNQPQHFGDGTRLSIL.

The chain couples TRBV11-2 to TRBJ2-1; 10 nucleotides agree with TRBD1. There are 13 residues in the CDR3. Looked up from germline, CDR1 is SGHAT and CDR2 is FQNNGV. Losses at the gene ends were 5 bases for V and 10 bases for J; bases not matched to a gene: 5. The CDR3 here is CASSAGQGLEQFF. CDR3 DNA: TGTGCCAGCAGCGCGGGACAGGGGCTAGAGCAGTTCTTC.

V is TRBV15 and J is TRBJ1-4, with D maybe TRBD1 (5 bases). The CDR3 totals 19 residues. Trimming took off 0 bases at V and 4 bases at J, with 21 bases between the two ends. From germline, CDR1 is LNHNV and CDR2 YYDKDF (reference sequence). CDR3 sequence (DNA): TGTGCCACCAGCAGAGAGATCTTTATGGGGCGGAGGGGTAATGAAAAACTGTTTTTT. Translated, it gives CATSREIFMGRRGNEKLFF.

V usage is TRBV4-2 and J usage is TRBJ2-3; D perhaps matches TRBD2 (7 bases). The CDR3 covers 16 residues. Trimming stripped 4 bases from V and 4 bases from J, with 18 bases between. CDR1 and CDR2 from the germline V gene are LGHNA and YNFKEQ. The CDR3 DNA is TGTGCCAGCAGCCGAGGGGGGGCAGGTGGTTCAGATACGCAGTATTTT. Translation: CASSRGGAGGSDTQYF.

The CDR3 sequence is CASRLGGLADLSSTDTQYF. CDR3 sequence (DNA): TGTGCCAGCAGACTGGGGGGACTAGCGGACCTCTCTAGCACAGATACGCAGTATTTT. The chain has TRBV28 and TRBJ2-3; 11 bases match TRBD2. This CDR3 has 19 amino acids. CDR1 MDHEN and CDR2 SYDVKM come from the germline V gene. V lost 6 bases, J lost 0 bases, and 14 bases stayed unmatched.

The V and J genes are TRBV12-3 or TRBV12-4 and TRBJ1-1, with D tentatively TRBD1 (5 bases). Deletions cut 8 bases from V and 1 base from J, with 11 bases between. The CDR3 runs 13 residues. The CDR3 is CASFNRRNTEAFF. The DNA for the CDR3 is TGTGCCAGCTTCAACAGGAGGAACACTGAAGCTTTCTTT.

The rearrangement joins TRBV20-1 to TRBJ1-1; D is uncertain. Germline V gene sequence: CDR1 DFQATT, CDR2 SNEGSKA (reference sequence). Trimming took 3 bases from V and 2 from J, leaving 10 bases between them. The CDR3 spans 13 residues. The CDR3: CSASVLRNTEAFF. The CDR3 DNA is TGCAGTGCTAGTGTGCTGCGAAACACTGAAGCTTTCTTT.

This clone showed up just once. The chain links TRBV14 to TRBJ2-3; D may be TRBD2 (6 bases). The CDR3 length is 15 residues. The V gene's germline CDR1 is SGHDN and CDR2 FVKESK. The V and J ends lost 1 base and 4 bases respectively, with 12 bases between them. CDR3 bases: TGTGCCAGCAGCCAAGTCGCTCGGAGGGCAGATACGCAGTATTTT. Residues: CASSQVARRADTQYF.

The chain recombines TRBV29-1 with TRBJ1-1, with TRBD1 identical over 9 bases. This CDR3 spans 13 amino acids. Germline loops: CDR1 SQVTM, CDR2 ANQGSEA. V shed 6 bases and J 6 bases; nucleotides not matched to a gene: 8. Written as DNA, the CDR3 is TGCAGCGTACGGACAGGGGAAATAGCTGAAGCTTTCTTT. Its protein is CSVRTGEIAEAFF. Supplemented by reference TRBV29-1 and TRBJ1-1, the full variable domain reads SAVISQKPSRDICQRGTSLTIQCQVDSQVTMMFWYRQQPGQSLTLIATANQGSEATYESGFVIDKFPISRPNLTFSTLTVSNMSPEDSSIYLCSVRTGEIAEAFFGQGTRLTVV.

V gene TRBV18 combines with J gene TRBJ2-7; 7 bases line up with TRBD1. Germline assignment: CDR1 KGHSH and CDR2 LQKENI. The CDR3 sequence is 15 residues long. V shed 3 bases and J 3 bases; nucleotides not matched to a gene: 8. The CDR3 DNA reads TGTGCCAGCTCACCTGGATGGGACAGAAGCTACGAGCAGTACTTC. It yields the protein CASSPGWDRSYEQYF.

A few counts support this clone. The chain has TRBV30 and TRBJ1-6; unclear D gene. This CDR3 is 15 amino acids long. Per the germline V gene, CDR1 is GTSNPN and CDR2 is SVGIG (reference sequence). Trimming removed 0 bases from V and 7 bases from J, with 13 bases in between. The CDR3 spells CAWSVPWRTNSPLHF. The DNA for the CDR3 is TGTGCCTGGAGTGTTCCATGGAGAACCAATTCACCCCTCCACTTT.

The V and J genes are TRBV19 and TRBJ2-3; possible D gene TRBD1, 5 bases. V shed 2 bases and J shed 2 bases, with 11 bases lying between them. Germline lookup yields CDR1 LNHDA and CDR2 SQIVND (reference sequence). The CDR3 loop spans 15 amino acids. The CDR3 sequence: CASSIQGYPTDTQYF. The CDR3 region has the DNA TGTGCCAGTAGTATACAGGGCTACCCCACAGATACGCAGTATTTT.

The CDR3 DNA reads TGTGCCAGCAGCATCAGGGACAATGAGCAGTTCTTC. This encodes CASSIRDNEQFF. The rearrangement joins TRBV3-1 (or the pseudogene TRBV3-2) to TRBJ2-1; TRBD1 might be the D (5 bases). V was shortened by 5 bases and J by 5 bases, with 7 bases between the two germline ends. Germline CDR1 is LGHDT and CDR2 is YNNKEL (reference sequence). This CDR3 is built from 12 residues.

The chain joins TRBV11-2 to TRBJ1-1; no firm D call. CDR3 length equals 14 residues. V was shortened by 4 bases and J by 3 bases, with 12 bases between the two germline ends. Germline-derived CDR1 and CDR2 are SGHAT and FQNNGV. The CDR3 sequence is CASSWAPGDTEAFF. CDR3 DNA sequence: TGTGCCAGCAGCTGGGCCCCCGGGGACACTGAAGCTTTCTTT.

The chain recombines TRBV7-9 with TRBJ1-2, with D unclear. Trimming took 5 bases from V and 5 from J, leaving 15 bases between them. The germline gives CDR1 SEHNR, CDR2 FQNEAQ (reference sequence). The CDR3 contains 14 residues. The CDR3 spells CASSLIGGGYGYTF. CDR3 nucleotide sequence: TGTGCCAGCAGCCTTATCGGTGGAGGGTATGGCTACACCTTC.

V is TRBV19 and J is TRBJ1-2; TRBD1 matches at 10 bases. There are 15 residues in the CDR3. The germline gives CDR1 LNHDA, CDR2 SQIVND (reference sequence). J was trimmed by 6 bases and V by 6 bases; bases with no gene match: 10. The CDR3 coding sequence is TGTGCCAGTAGCCCCGGGGACAGGGGAATGAATGGCTACACCTTC. Translating it yields CASSPGDRGMNGYTF.

The V gene is TRBV2, the J gene TRBJ2-7; D unclear. The CDR3 has 16 residues. Trimming took 5 bases from V and 0 from J, leaving 17 bases between them. Germline CDR1 SNHLY, CDR2 FYNNEI. The CDR3 bases are TGTGCCAGCAGTAACCGCAACGAAAAGAGCTCCTACGAGCAGTACTTC. The encoded protein is CASSNRNEKSSYEQYF.

This clone was counted once. The J gene is TRBJ1-1, the V gene TRBV29-1; TRBD1 matches at 9 bases. CDR3 length: 15 amino acids. Germline CDR1 and CDR2: SQVTM and ANQGSEA. Trimming at V came to 6 bases and at J to 3 bases, leaving 11 bases not matched to a gene. In DNA, the CDR3 is TGCAGCGTCAAGACAGGGGGTCAGCGGGACACTGAAGCTTTCTTT. Protein product: CSVKTGGQRDTEAFF.

This chain links TRBV4-1 with TRBJ2-3, with 10 bases matching TRBD2. There are 18 residues in the CDR3. Germline CDR1 is MGHRA and CDR2 is YSYEKL. V lost 0 bases to trimming and J lost 2 bases; unmatched junction nucleotides: 8. The CDR3 DNA reads TGCGCCAGCAGCCAAGATAGGAGGACTAGCGGTCTCACAGATACGCAGTATTTT. Its protein is CASSQDRRTSGLTDTQYF.

The V and J genes are TRBV13 and TRBJ2-7; TRBD2 matches 10 bases. J was trimmed by 4 bases and V by 5 bases; bases with no gene match: 8. The germline V gene encodes CDR1 PRHDT and CDR2 FYEKMQ (reference sequence). CDR3 length: 15 amino acids. Written as DNA, the CDR3 is TGTGCCAGCAGCGCAACCGGGACTAGCGAGTACGAGCAGTACTTC. This codes for CASSATGTSEYEQYF.